The rows below give T cell receptor beta chains drawn from one sample of a study of blood T cell repertoires in COVID-19. Produced via immunoSEQ multiplex PCR; TCRdb's table is partial and in-frame only. The sample has approximately 82,000 clones, about 89% seen once. Sequencing was performed on PBMCs or T cells enriched from blood (not recorded which). The receptors here all came from a woman in her fifties or sixties with acute COVID-19. Each CDR3 is given with its conserved first and last residue. Each record gives: V gene, D gene, J gene, clone size, CDR3 DNA, CDR3 protein. The D gene is left open where the match is weak. Size values are once, few and many counts, or a class for expanded clones, and some rows have none.

TRBV18	TRBD2	TRBJ2-1	-	TGTGCCAGCTCACCTCGGGCTAGCGGCCCCCATGAGCAGTTCTTC	CASSPRASGPHEQFF
TRBV4-3	TRBD1	TRBJ1-2	-	TGCGCCAGCAGCCAAGAGACAGGGGTCTATGGCTACACCTTC	CASSQETGVYGYTF
TRBV18	TRBD1	TRBJ1-6	-	TGTGCCAGCTCGCCGCAACCGACAGGGAATAATTCACCCCTCCACTTT	CASSPQPTGNNSPLHF
TRBV30	-	TRBJ1-4	-	TGTGCCTGGAGTATCGGGGGTACTAATGAAAAACTGTTTTTT	CAWSIGGTNEKLFF
TRBV30	-	TRBJ1-3	-	TGTGCCTGGGGCGTAAACACCATATATTTT	CAWGVNTIYF
TRBV5-1	-	TRBJ2-1	-	TGCGCCAGCAGATCCTCAGGAAGCTCCTACAATGAGCAGTTCTTC	CASRSSGSSYNEQFF
TRBV3-1/TRBV3-2	-	TRBJ1-3	once	TGTGCCAGCAGCCAAGGGAGGTTACCCTTAGTGGCCATATATTTT	CASSQGRLPLVAIYF
TRBV10-3	-	TRBJ1-5	-	TGTGCCATCAGCGCGAGACAGGGCAATCAGCCCCAGCATTTT	CAISARQGNQPQHF
TRBV9	-	TRBJ2-7	few	TGTGCCAGCAGCGTAGCGGAAGGGGGATCCTACGAGCAGTACTTC	CASSVAEGGSYEQYF
TRBV2	-	TRBJ2-2	-	TGTGCCAGCAGTCGGACAGCCTATGTAGACACCGGGGAGCTGTTTTTT	CASSRTAYVDTGELFF
TRBV9	-	TRBJ1-3	-	TGTGCCAGCAGCGTAGCCCCACTTGCCGCCACTGGAAACACCATATATTTT	CASSVAPLAATGNTIYF
TRBV18	-	TRBJ2-7	-	TGTGCCAGCTCAGAGAACAGTGGTCTCTACGAGCAGTACTTC	CASSENSGLYEQYF
TRBV5-1	TRBD1	TRBJ2-3	-	TGCGCCAGCAGCATACAGGGGGCCTCGACAGATACGCAGTATTTT	CASSIQGASTDTQYF
TRBV13	-	TRBJ1-2	-	TGTGCCAGCAGCTCTTCCGGACATAATGGCTACACCTTC	CASSSSGHNGYTF
TRBV7-7	TRBD1	TRBJ2-7	-	TGTGCTAGCAGCCAGTTGGCAGGACAGGGGCGACAGAACGAGCAGTACTTC	CASSQLAGQGRQNEQYF